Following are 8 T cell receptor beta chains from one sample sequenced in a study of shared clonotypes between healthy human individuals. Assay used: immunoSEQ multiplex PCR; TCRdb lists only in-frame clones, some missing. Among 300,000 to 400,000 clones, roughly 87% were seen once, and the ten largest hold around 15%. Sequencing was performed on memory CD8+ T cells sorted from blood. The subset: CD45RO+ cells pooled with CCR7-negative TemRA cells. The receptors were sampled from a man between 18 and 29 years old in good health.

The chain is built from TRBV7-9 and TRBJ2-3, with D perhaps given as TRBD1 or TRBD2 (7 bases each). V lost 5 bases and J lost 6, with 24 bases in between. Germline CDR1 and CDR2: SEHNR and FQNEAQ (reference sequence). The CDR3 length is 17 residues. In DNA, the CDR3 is TGTGCCAGCAGCGCAACAGCGGGACAGTTAAACGCGGATACGCAGTATTTT. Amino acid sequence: CASSATAGQLNADTQYF.

CDR3 in amino acids: CSVEGGSDMIEQYF. The CDR3 DNA reads TGCAGCGTTGAGGGCGGCAGCGATATGATCGAGCAGTACTTC. V is TRBV29-1 and J is TRBJ2-7, with D unresolved. The CDR3 is 14 residues long. V lost 3 bases and J lost 6, with 18 bases in between. Germline V gene data show CDR1 as SQVTM and CDR2 as ANQGSEA.

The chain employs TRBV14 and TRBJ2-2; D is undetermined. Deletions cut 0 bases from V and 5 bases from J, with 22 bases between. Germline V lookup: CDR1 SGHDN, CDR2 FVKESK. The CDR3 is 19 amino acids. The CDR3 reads CASSQDFRTQPVGTGELFF. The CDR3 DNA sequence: TGTGCCAGCAGCCAAGATTTCCGGACGCAACCTGTCGGGACCGGGGAGCTGTTTTTT.

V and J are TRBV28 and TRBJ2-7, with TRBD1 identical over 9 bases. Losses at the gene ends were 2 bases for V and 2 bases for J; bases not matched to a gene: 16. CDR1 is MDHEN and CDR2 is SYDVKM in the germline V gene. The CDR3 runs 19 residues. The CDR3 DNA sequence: TGTGCCAGCAGTTTACGTCGGCCCGGGACAGGGTCCCCCACCTACGAGCAGTACTTC. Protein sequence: CASSLRRPGTGSPTYEQYF.

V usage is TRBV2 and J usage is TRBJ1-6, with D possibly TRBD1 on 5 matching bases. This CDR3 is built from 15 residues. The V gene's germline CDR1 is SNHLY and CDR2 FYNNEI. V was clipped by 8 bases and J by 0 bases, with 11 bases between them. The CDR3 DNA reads TGTGCCAGCGATAAAGACAGCTCCTATAATTCACCCCTCCACTTT. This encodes CASDKDSSYNSPLHF.

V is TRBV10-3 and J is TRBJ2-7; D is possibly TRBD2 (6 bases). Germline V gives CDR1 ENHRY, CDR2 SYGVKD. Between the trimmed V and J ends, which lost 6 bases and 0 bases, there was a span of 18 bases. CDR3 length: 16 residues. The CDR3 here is CAIREDGGEGSYEQYF. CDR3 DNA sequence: TGTGCCATCAGGGAAGACGGAGGGGAAGGCTCCTACGAGCAGTACTTC.

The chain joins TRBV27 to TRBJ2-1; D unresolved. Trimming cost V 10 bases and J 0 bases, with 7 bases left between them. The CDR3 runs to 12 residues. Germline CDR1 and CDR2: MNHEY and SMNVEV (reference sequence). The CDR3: CATLDSYNEQFF. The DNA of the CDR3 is TGTGCCACCCTAGACTCCTACAATGAGCAGTTCTTC.

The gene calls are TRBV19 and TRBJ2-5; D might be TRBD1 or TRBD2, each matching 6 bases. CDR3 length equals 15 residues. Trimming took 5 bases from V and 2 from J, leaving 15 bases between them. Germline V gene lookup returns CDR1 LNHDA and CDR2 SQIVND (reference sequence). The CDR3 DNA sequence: TGTGCCAGTAGTCCCCTCGAGGGGGGACAAGAGACCCAGTACTTC. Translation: CASSPLEGGQETQYF.